This T cell receptor beta chain stems from a study of PD-L1 blockade in urothelial cancer. For the study at large: At 3 weeks after treatment start (second dose) and again at 6 weeks, blood was analyzed.

Assay used: immunoSEQ multiplex PCR; TCRdb lists only in-frame clones, some missing. The sample holds more than 30,000 clones, over 70% seen once. The CDR3 loop spans 11 amino acids. Germline CDR1 reads MDHEN; CDR2 reads SYDVKM. The material sequenced was PBMCs, taken around atezolizumab (anti-PD-L1) treatment. The receptor was isolated from a man in his fifties or sixties with urothelial cancer. This rearrangement joins TRBV28 to TRBJ2-1; D is perhaps TRBD2 (6 bases). The CDR3 region is CAYKEGNEQFF. In DNA form, the CDR3 reads TGTGCTTATAAGGAGGGGAATGAGCAGTTCTTC.